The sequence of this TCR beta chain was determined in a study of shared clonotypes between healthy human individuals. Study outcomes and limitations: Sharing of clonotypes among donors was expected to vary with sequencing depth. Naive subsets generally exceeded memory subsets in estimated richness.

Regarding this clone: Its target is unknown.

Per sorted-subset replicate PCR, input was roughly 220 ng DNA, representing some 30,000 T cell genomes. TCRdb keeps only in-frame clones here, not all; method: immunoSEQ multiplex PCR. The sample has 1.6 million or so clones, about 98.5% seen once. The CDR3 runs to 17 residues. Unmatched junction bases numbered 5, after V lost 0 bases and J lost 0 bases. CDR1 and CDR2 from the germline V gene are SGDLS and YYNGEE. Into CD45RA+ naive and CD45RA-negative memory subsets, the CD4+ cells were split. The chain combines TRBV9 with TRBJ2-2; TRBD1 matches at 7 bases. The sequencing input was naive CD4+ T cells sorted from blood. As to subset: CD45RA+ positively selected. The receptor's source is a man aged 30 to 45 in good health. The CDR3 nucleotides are TGTGCCAGCAGCGTAGTTTCGGGGACAGCGAACACCGGGGAGCTGTTTTTT. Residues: CASSVVSGTANTGELFF. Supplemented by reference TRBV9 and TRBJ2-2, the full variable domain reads DSGVTQTPKHLITATGQRVTLRCSPRSGDLSVYWYQQSLDQGLQFLIQYYNGEERAKGNILERFSAQQFPDLHSELNLSSLELGDSALYFCASSVVSGTANTGELFFGEGSRLTVL.